Each of the 5 T cell receptor beta chains below was sequenced from the same sample in a study of memory CD4+ T cells and cytomegalovirus serostatus. The sort gate was single viable CD3+CD4+CD8-CD45RO+ cells for memory CD4+ T cells. Sequencing was performed with immunoSEQ multiplex PCR; in TCRdb, only in-frame clones are kept and a portion is missing. The sample yields some 64,000 clones, around four fifths seen once. Sample: memory CD4+ T cells from blood. The receptor source for this set is an adult in good health and CMV-seronegative.

The V call is TRBV2, the J call TRBJ1-1, with D maybe TRBD1 (5 bases). Deletions cut 5 bases from V and 1 base from J, with 8 bases between. This CDR3 is built from 13 residues. Per germline, CDR1 SNHLY and CDR2 FYNNEI. As DNA, the CDR3 is TGTGCCAGCAGTACGCAGGGGAACACTGAAGCTTTCTTT. Protein: CASSTQGNTEAFF.

The chain couples TRBV19 to TRBJ2-7; tentative D call: TRBD1 (6 bases). The CDR3 has 15 residues. Looked up from germline, CDR1 is LNHDA and CDR2 is SQIVND (reference sequence). Trimming left V 5 bases short and J 2 bases short, with 16 bases between. The CDR3 nucleotides read TGTGCCAGTAGTGCGCCAGGACAGAGTCCCTACGAGCAGTACTTC. Translating gives CASSAPGQSPYEQYF.

V gene TRBV27 combines with J gene TRBJ2-2; 7 positions match TRBD1. This CDR3 region has 17 residues. The trim removed 1 base at V and 0 bases at J, leaving 5 bases unmatched. Per the germline V gene, CDR1 is MNHEY and CDR2 is SMNVEV (reference sequence). CDR3 in DNA: TGTGCCAGCAGTTTATGGGGACAGTACGCGAACACCGGGGAGCTGTTTTTT. Translation: CASSLWGQYANTGELFF.

This clone came up once. The chain is built from TRBV4-2 and TRBJ2-7, with TRBD2 as a possible D gene (6 bases). Germline values: CDR1 LGHNA, CDR2 YNFKEQ. The CDR3 sequence is 16 residues long. Trimming removed 0 bases at V and 4 bases at J, with 16 bases between. The CDR3 here is CASSQDHGGVSYEQYF. CDR3 nucleotides: TGTGCCAGCAGCCAAGATCACGGCGGGGTATCGTACGAGCAGTACTTC.

This rearrangement joins TRBV6-6 to TRBJ2-1; the D call may be TRBD1 or TRBD2 (5 bases each). Germline assignment: CDR1 MNHNY and CDR2 SVGAGI (reference sequence). Trimming shortened V by 9 bases and J by 4 bases, and 19 bases separated the two germline ends. The CDR3 is 15 residues long. CDR3 nucleotide sequence: TGTGCCAGTATGGGACCCAGCCGAAGGTACAATGAGCAGTTCTTC. This codes for CASMGPSRRYNEQFF.